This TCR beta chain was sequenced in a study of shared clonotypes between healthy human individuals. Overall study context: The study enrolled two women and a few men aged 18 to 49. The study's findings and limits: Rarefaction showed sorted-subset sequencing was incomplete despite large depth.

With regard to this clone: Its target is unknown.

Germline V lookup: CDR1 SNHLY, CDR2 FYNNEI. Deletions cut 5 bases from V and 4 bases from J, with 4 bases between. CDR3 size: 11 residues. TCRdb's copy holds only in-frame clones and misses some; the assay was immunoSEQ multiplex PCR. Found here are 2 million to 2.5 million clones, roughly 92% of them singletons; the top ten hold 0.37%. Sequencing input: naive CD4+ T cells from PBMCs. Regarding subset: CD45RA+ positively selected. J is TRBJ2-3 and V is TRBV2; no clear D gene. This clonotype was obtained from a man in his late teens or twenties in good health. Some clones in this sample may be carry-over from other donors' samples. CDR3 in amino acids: CASSFPDTQYF. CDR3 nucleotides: TGTGCCAGCAGTTTCCCAGATACGCAGTATTTT.